This entry lists 30 T cell receptor beta chains sequenced from one sample in a study of blood T cell repertoires in COVID-19. This table comes from immunoSEQ multiplex PCR, and its TCRdb copy is limited to in-frame clones, with some not included. The data contain about 140,000 clones, approximately 90% of them singletons. Sequenced input: peripheral blood. These receptors were obtained from a woman aged 45-65 years with acute or convalescent COVID-19.

The chain employs TRBV12-3 or TRBV12-4 and TRBJ2-7, with a tentative D call TRBD1 (6 bases). V was pared by 5 bases and J by 2 bases, with 10 bases between. This CDR3 comprises 13 residues. The CDR3 reads CASSTTGPYEQYF. DNA for the CDR3: TGTGCCAGCAGTACGACAGGCCCCTACGAGCAGTACTTC.

The CDR3 DNA reads as TGTGCCAGTACCTTAGGGGGCTGGGGCTATGGCTACACCTTC. As protein: CASTLGGWGYGYTF. The V and J genes are TRBV19 and TRBJ1-2, with 7 bases identical to TRBD1. The CDR3 runs to 14 residues. Germline V gene data show CDR1 as LNHDA and CDR2 as SQIVND (reference sequence). The V and J ends lost 7 bases and 4 bases, in that order; junction bases with no gene match: 9.

The V gene is TRBV6-5, the J gene TRBJ1-6; 7 positions match TRBD1. The CDR3 is 14 residues long. The germline CDR1 and CDR2 sequences are MNHEY and SVGAGI. V shed 5 bases and J 8 bases; nucleotides not matched to a gene: 6. CDR3 in DNA: TGTGCCAGCAGTCAGGGGGTGGTTTATTCACCCCTCCACTTT. This codes for CASSQGVVYSPLHF.

The chain employs TRBV7-9 and TRBJ2-7; 10 bases agree with TRBD2. V was pared by 1 base and J by 6 bases, with 6 bases of the junction left unmatched. Germline V gene data show CDR1 as SEHNR and CDR2 as FQNEAQ (reference sequence). The CDR3 contains 15 residues. The CDR3 reads CASSLGASGRPEQYF. The CDR3 region has the DNA TGTGCCAGCAGCTTAGGGGCTAGCGGGAGACCCGAGCAGTACTTC.

The chain employs TRBV9 and TRBJ2-1, with D tentatively TRBD2 (5 bases). The CDR3 is made up of 14 amino acids. V dropped 4 bases and J dropped 8 bases, with 16 bases sitting between them. Germline CDR1 reads SGDLS; CDR2 reads YYNGEE. CDR3 sequence reads: CASSFHRGYDEQFF. The CDR3 DNA reads as TGTGCCAGCAGCTTCCATCGGGGTTACGATGAGCAGTTCTTC.

This chain joins TRBV5-6 and TRBJ1-3; D perhaps matches TRBD1 (5 bases). The CDR3 extends over 15 amino acids. The germline V gene encodes CDR1 SGHDT and CDR2 YYEEEE. Trimming took off 4 bases at V and 0 bases at J, with 11 bases between the two ends. CDR3 region: CASSQGLSSGNTIYF. The CDR3 DNA reads TGTGCCAGCAGCCAGGGTTTGAGCTCTGGAAACACCATATATTTT.

V usage is TRBV7-2 and J usage is TRBJ2-7; TRBD1 aligns across 8 bases. This CDR3 region has 15 residues. The germline gives CDR1 SGHTA, CDR2 FQGNSA. V trimming: 5 bases; J trimming: 3 bases; junction bases outside the gene matches: 9. As DNA, the CDR3 is TGTGCCAGCAGCCCGGAGGACAGGGTCTACTACGAGCAGTACTTC. Amino acids: CASSPEDRVYYEQYF.

V is TRBV24-1 and J is TRBJ2-3; D perhaps matches TRBD2 (5 bases). Germline CDR1 KGHDR, CDR2 SFDVKD. V gave up 3 bases and J gave up 2 bases, with 14 bases separating them. This CDR3 has 16 residues. CDR3 protein: CATSDHIAPNTDTQYF. CDR3 bases: TGTGCCACCAGTGATCATATAGCGCCTAACACAGATACGCAGTATTTT.

The count of this clone is one. This chain connects TRBV19 to TRBJ1-2, with a weak D call TRBD1 (6 bases). V was trimmed by 1 base and J by 8 bases, leaving 20 bases between them. In germline, CDR1 is LNHDA, CDR2 SQIVND (reference sequence). The CDR3 runs 16 residues. CDR3 protein: CASSIARQAGVGGYTF. The DNA of the CDR3 is TGTGCCAGTAGTATAGCCCGACAGGCGGGGGTTGGCGGCTACACCTTC.

The J gene is TRBJ2-7, the V gene TRBV6-4, with D possibly TRBD2 on 5 matching bases. The CDR3 spans 14 residues. Trimming stripped 3 bases from V and 2 bases from J, with 11 bases between. Germline lookup yields CDR1 MRHNA and CDR2 SNTAGT. CDR3 loop: CASSEGPGAYEQYF. CDR3 sequence (DNA): TGTGCCAGCAGTGAGGGCCCCGGGGCCTACGAGCAGTACTTC.

The chain carries TRBV19 and TRBJ1-3; the match to TRBD1 covers 8 bases. The J segment lost 0 bases and the V segment lost 7 bases, leaving 8 bases of the junction unmatched. CDR1 and CDR2 from the germline V gene are LNHDA and SQIVND (reference sequence). This CDR3 contains 16 residues. Here the CDR3 DNA reads TGTGCCAGTACCGTGACAGGGGCCCTCTCTGGAAACACCATATATTTT. Translating gives CASTVTGALSGNTIYF. Complete variable domain (other parts from reference TRBV19 and TRBJ1-3): DGGITQSPKYLFRKEGQNVTLSCEQNLNHDAMYWYRQDPGQGLRLIYYSQIVNDFQKGDIAEGYSVSREKKESFPLTVTSAQKNPTAFYLCASTVTGALSGNTIYFGEGSWLTVV.

The V gene is TRBV19, the J gene TRBJ1-1; 7 bases match TRBD1. The length of the CDR3 is 13 residues. Looked up from germline, CDR1 is LNHDA and CDR2 is SQIVND (reference sequence). The V segment lost 7 bases and the J segment 4 bases; nucleotides outside the gene matches: 6. CDR3 region: CASKHRGGTEAFF. DNA of the CDR3: TGTGCCAGTAAGCACAGGGGCGGCACTGAAGCTTTCTTT. Full variable domain (missing parts from reference TRBV19 and TRBJ1-1): DGGITQSPKYLFRKEGQNVTLSCEQNLNHDAMYWYRQDPGQGLRLIYYSQIVNDFQKGDIAEGYSVSREKKESFPLTVTSAQKNPTAFYLCASKHRGGTEAFFGQGTRLTVV.

The chain recombines TRBV5-1 with TRBJ2-1, with a possible D match to TRBD2 (5 bases). This CDR3 is 14 amino acids long. CDR1 is SGHRS and CDR2 is YFSETQ in the germline V gene. Trimming cost V 0 bases and J 4 bases, with 8 bases left between them. The CDR3 DNA reads as TGCGCCAGCAGCTTGGAGGGAGTATACAATGAGCAGTTCTTC. This translates into CASSLEGVYNEQFF.

V is TRBV7-3 and J is TRBJ2-1, with 9 bases fitting TRBD1. Germline CDR1 is SGHTA and CDR2 is FQGTGA. Losses at the gene ends were 3 bases for V and 7 bases for J; bases not matched to a gene: 7. CDR3 length: 15 amino acids. The CDR3 loop reads CASSFGDRVVNEQFF. Here the CDR3 DNA reads TGTGCCAGCAGCTTCGGGGACAGGGTTGTAAATGAGCAGTTCTTC.

This rearrangement joins TRBV2 to TRBJ2-7, with 11 bases aligning to TRBD2. The germline CDR1 and CDR2 sequences are SNHLY and FYNNEI. The J segment lost 4 bases and the V segment lost 8 bases, leaving 7 bases of the junction unmatched. This CDR3 region has 14 residues. CDR3 amino acids: CASGSGTSGYEQYF. CDR3 coding DNA: TGTGCCAGCGGCTCCGGGACTAGCGGATACGAGCAGTACTTC. Full variable domain (missing parts from reference TRBV2 and TRBJ2-7): EPEVTQTPSHQVTQMGQEVILRCVPISNHLYFYWYRQILGQKVEFLVSFYNNEISEKSEIFDDQFSVERPDGSNFTLKIRSTKLEDSAMYFCASGSGTSGYEQYFGPGTRLTVT.

The chain links TRBV5-1 to TRBJ2-7, with a possible D match to TRBD2 (6 bases). The V gene's germline CDR1 is SGHRS and CDR2 YFSETQ. V was pared by 2 bases and J by 6 bases, with 15 bases between. The CDR3 is 14 residues long. The CDR3 reads CASSFTGGKVEQYF. The CDR3, as DNA: TGCGCCAGCAGCTTTACCGGGGGAAAGGTCGAGCAGTACTTC.

The rearrangement uses TRBV7-3 and TRBJ2-1; perhaps TRBD2 as D (6 bases). Germline loops: CDR1 SGHTA, CDR2 FQGTGA. The CDR3 sequence is 16 residues long. The V gene lost 1 base and the J gene lost 7 bases, with 17 bases spanning the gap. CDR3 nucleotides: TGTGCCAGCAGCTTAATCGTAATAGCGGCTCCTAATGAGCAGTTCTTC. Residues: CASSLIVIAAPNEQFF. The complete variable domain, with remaining parts taken from reference TRBV7-3 and TRBJ2-1, reads GAGVSQTPSNKVTEKGKYVELRCDPISGHTALYWYRQSLGQGPEFLIYFQGTGAADDSGLPNDRFFAVRPEGSVSTLKIQRTERGDSAVYLCASSLIVIAAPNEQFFGPGTRLTVL.

The chain joins TRBV30 to TRBJ1-1; tentative D call: TRBD1 (6 bases). The CDR3 sequence is 14 residues long. The germline CDR1 and CDR2 sequences are GTSNPN and SVGIG (reference sequence). V dropped 0 bases and J dropped 12 bases, with 20 bases sitting between them. CDR3 region: CAWSVKIPDSKTFF. The CDR3 region has the DNA TGTGCCTGGAGTGTTAAGATTCCGGACAGCAAAACTTTCTTT.

The CDR3 nucleotides are TGCAGCGTGCCGACTAGCGGGGCAGATACGCAGTATTTT. Its protein is CSVPTSGADTQYF. The chain links TRBV29-1 to TRBJ2-3; 11 bases match TRBD2. Germline assignment: CDR1 SQVTM and CDR2 ANQGSEA. V gave up 6 bases and J gave up 4 bases; unmatched junction bases: 3. The CDR3 runs to 13 residues.

This chain joins TRBV19 and TRBJ2-1, with 8 bases identical to TRBD2. V shed 0 bases and J 0 bases; nucleotides not matched to a gene: 1. The CDR3 is 16 residues long. Germline V gene data show CDR1 as LNHDA and CDR2 as SQIVND (reference sequence). The CDR3 loop is CASSIEREVSYNEQFF. CDR3 sequence (DNA): TGTGCCAGTAGTATAGAGCGGGAGGTCTCCTACAATGAGCAGTTCTTC.

About this clone itself: Distinct nucleotide sequences in the sample also encode this CDR3. The gene calls are TRBV5-1 and TRBJ1-1; TRBD1 matches at 9 bases. The CDR3 runs 14 residues. The V and J ends lost 4 bases and 4 bases, in that order; junction bases with no gene match: 5. CDR1 is SGHRS and CDR2 is YFSETQ in the germline V gene. The CDR3 reads CASSPRQGGTEAFF. For the CDR3, the DNA is TGCGCCAGCAGCCCAAGACAGGGGGGCACTGAAGCTTTCTTT.

This clone came up a few times. The V gene is TRBV7-8, the J gene TRBJ1-1; 10 bases are a match to TRBD1. The CDR3 length is 16 residues. V dropped 5 bases and J dropped 5; count of bases not matched to a gene: 11. Germline loops: CDR1 SGHVS, CDR2 FQNEAQ. The CDR3: CASSLWDRGGDTEAFF. CDR3 in DNA: TGTGCCAGCAGCCTGTGGGACAGGGGAGGTGATACTGAAGCTTTCTTT.

The CDR3 sequence: CASSPSGQVGVTGELFF. For the CDR3, the DNA is TGTGCCAGCAGTCCTAGCGGGCAGGTCGGGGTAACCGGGGAGCTGTTTTTT. The gene calls are TRBV5-4 and TRBJ2-2; 8 positions agree with TRBD2. Germline V gene data show CDR1 as SGHNT and CDR2 as YYREEE (reference sequence). V dropped 5 bases and J dropped 5; count of bases not matched to a gene: 14. This CDR3 region has 17 residues.

V is TRBV6-6 and J is TRBJ1-1; 10 bases agree with TRBD1. The CDR3 runs to 14 residues. V lost 2 bases and J lost 4; bases outside the gene matches: 1. From germline, CDR1 is MNHNY and CDR2 SVGAGI (reference sequence). The CDR3 region has the DNA TGTGCCAGCAGTTACAGGACAGGGGGCACTGAAGCTTTCTTT. It is translated as CASSYRTGGTEAFF.

This rearrangement joins TRBV7-3 to TRBJ2-3, with 10 positions matching TRBD2. The CDR3 loop spans 17 amino acids. With V trimmed by 1 base and J by 4 bases, 8 bases remained unmatched. Looked up from germline, CDR1 is SGHTA and CDR2 is FQGTGA. The CDR3 is CASSLNPSGRASDTQYF. DNA of the CDR3: TGTGCCAGCAGCTTAAATCCCAGCGGGAGGGCCTCAGATACGCAGTATTTT.

This clone showed up just once. J is TRBJ1-2 and V is TRBV27; no reliable D call. Germline V CDR1 and CDR2: MNHEY, SMNVEV (reference sequence). Trimming removed 3 bases from V and 4 bases from J, with 9 bases in between. The CDR3 totals 13 residues. The CDR3 sequence is CASSFEPLYGYTF. The CDR3 bases are TGTGCCAGCAGTTTCGAGCCTCTCTATGGCTACACCTTC.

This sequence joins TRBV19 and TRBJ2-7; the match to TRBD2 covers 7 bases. This CDR3 comprises 16 residues. The V and J ends lost 5 bases and 0 bases, in that order; junction bases with no gene match: 10. From germline, CDR1 is LNHDA and CDR2 SQIVND (reference sequence). The CDR3 nucleotides read TGTGCCAGTAGTCCCTGGCTAGCGGACAACTCCTACGAGCAGTACTTC. Residues: CASSPWLADNSYEQYF. Variable domain in full (rest from reference TRBV19 and TRBJ2-7): DGGITQSPKYLFRKEGQNVTLSCEQNLNHDAMYWYRQDPGQGLRLIYYSQIVNDFQKGDIAEGYSVSREKKESFPLTVTSAQKNPTAFYLCASSPWLADNSYEQYFGPGTRLTVT.

This chain links TRBV5-4 with TRBJ2-5, with 7 bases identical to TRBD2. The CDR3 is made up of 15 amino acids. From germline, CDR1 is SGHNT and CDR2 YYREEE (reference sequence). J was trimmed by 5 bases and V by 0 bases; bases with no gene match: 7. In nucleotides, the CDR3 is TGTGCCAGCAGCTTGGAACTAGCGAGTATTGAGACCCAGTACTTC. Its protein product is CASSLELASIETQYF.

This clone was observed a few times. The chain carries TRBV11-2 and TRBJ2-7, with D perhaps TRBD1 (5 bases). The germline V gene encodes CDR1 SGHAT and CDR2 FQNNGV. V lost 6 bases and J 0 bases, leaving 9 bases between the germline ends. CDR3 size: 13 residues. CDR3 in amino acids: CASRHGHSYEQYF. The CDR3 DNA reads as TGTGCCAGCAGACACGGACACTCCTACGAGCAGTACTTC. Using reference TRBV11-2 and TRBJ2-7 for the parts outside the CDR3, the full variable domain is EAGVAQSPRYKIIEKRQSVAFWCNPISGHATLYWYQQILGQGPKLLIQFQNNGVVDDSQLPKDRFSAERLKGVDSTLKIQPAKLEDSAVYLCASRHGHSYEQYFGPGTRLTVT.

This sequence joins TRBV10-1 and TRBJ2-2; 9 nucleotides agree with TRBD1. This CDR3 comprises 16 residues. The V segment lost 6 bases and the J segment 6 bases; nucleotides outside the gene matches: 11. Looked up from germline, CDR1 is WNHNN and CDR2 is SYGVQD (reference sequence). The CDR3 reads CASSRDRDGMAGELFF. The CDR3 DNA sequence: TGCGCCAGCAGCAGGGACAGGGATGGAATGGCCGGGGAGCTGTTTTTT.